The clone carrying this T cell receptor (beta chain) came up once. Its antigen is not known. The CDR3 has 15 amino acids. The ends lost 4 bases at V and 6 bases at J; junction bases unmatched: 8. The V gene's germline CDR1 is MGHRA and CDR2 YSYEKL. Each donor was a healthy Caucasian individual from Russia, aged about 6 to 95. It was with a sample-barcoded 5' primer and a J-beta primer mix that a second PCR of about 7 to 12 cycles was run. A minimum of 3 million CDR3-containing paired-end reads was obtained for each sample. TCRdb itself ran the 5' RACE reads through MiXCR, one entry per CDR3 protein. The sample contains 1.8 million or so distinct CDR3 sequences, around 40% of which appear only once. The entry originates in a study of blood T cells in healthy people across ages. General study results and limits: Long-lived donors exceeded aged donors in naive CD4+ cells and diversity.

The chain uses TRBV4-1 and TRBJ2-1; 8 nucleotides align to TRBD2. The sequence was obtained from a human donor in good health. The sequencing sample was made of blood. Here the CDR3 reads CASSPTGGISNEQFF. In nucleotides, the CDR3 is TGCGCCAGCAGCCCCACGGGGGGGATAAGCAATGAGCAGTTCTTC.